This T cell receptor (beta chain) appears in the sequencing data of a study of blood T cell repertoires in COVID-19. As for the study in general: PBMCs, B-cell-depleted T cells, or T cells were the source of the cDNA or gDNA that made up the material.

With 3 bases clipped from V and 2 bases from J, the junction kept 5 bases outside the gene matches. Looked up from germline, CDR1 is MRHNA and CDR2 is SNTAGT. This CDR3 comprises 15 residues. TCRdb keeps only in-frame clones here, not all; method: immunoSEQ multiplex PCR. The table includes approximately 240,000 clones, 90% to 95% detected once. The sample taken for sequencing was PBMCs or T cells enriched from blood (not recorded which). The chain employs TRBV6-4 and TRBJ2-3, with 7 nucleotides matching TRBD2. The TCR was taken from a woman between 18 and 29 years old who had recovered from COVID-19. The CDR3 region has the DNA TGTGCCAGCAGTGAGGCTAGCGGAGACACAGATACGCAGTATTTT. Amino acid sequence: CASSEASGDTDTQYF.